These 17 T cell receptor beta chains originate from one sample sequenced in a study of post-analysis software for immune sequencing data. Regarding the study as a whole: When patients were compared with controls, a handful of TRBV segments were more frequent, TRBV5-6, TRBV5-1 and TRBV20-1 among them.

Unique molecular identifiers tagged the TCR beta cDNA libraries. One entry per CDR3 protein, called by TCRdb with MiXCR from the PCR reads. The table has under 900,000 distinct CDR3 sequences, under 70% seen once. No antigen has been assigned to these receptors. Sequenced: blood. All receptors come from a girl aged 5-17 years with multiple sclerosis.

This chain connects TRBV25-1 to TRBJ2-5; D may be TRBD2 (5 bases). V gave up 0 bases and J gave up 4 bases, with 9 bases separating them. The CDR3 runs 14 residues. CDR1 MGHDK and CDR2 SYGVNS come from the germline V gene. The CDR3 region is CASSEYKGGETQYF. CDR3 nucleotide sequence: TGTGCCAGCAGTGAATATAAAGGAGGAGAGACCCAGTACTTC. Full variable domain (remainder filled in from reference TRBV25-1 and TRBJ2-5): EADIYQTPRYLVIGTGKKITLECSQTMGHDKMYWYQQDPGMELHLIHYSYGVNSTEKGDLSSESTVSRIRTEHFPLTLESARPSHTSQYLCASSEYKGGETQYFGPGTRLLVL.

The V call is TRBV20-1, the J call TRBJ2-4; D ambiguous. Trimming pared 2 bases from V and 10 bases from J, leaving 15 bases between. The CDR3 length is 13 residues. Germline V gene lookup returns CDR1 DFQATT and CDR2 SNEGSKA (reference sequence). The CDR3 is CSARPDPKTIQYF. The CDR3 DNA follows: TGCAGTGCTAGACCGGACCCCAAAACTATTCAGTACTTC.

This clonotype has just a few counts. The CDR3 DNA follows: TGTGCCAGCAGCAAACCGGGACCACAAGAGACCCAGTACTTC. It translates to CASSKPGPQETQYF. The rearrangement joins TRBV7-2 to TRBJ2-5; perhaps D is TRBD1 or TRBD2 (5 bases each). V lost 5 bases, J lost 2 bases, and 12 bases lay in between. The CDR3 has 14 residues. Germline V gives CDR1 SGHTA, CDR2 FQGNSA. Full variable domain (outside the CDR3, taken from reference TRBV7-2 and TRBJ2-5): GAGVSQSPSNKVTEKGKDVELRCDPISGHTALYWYRQSLGQGLEFLIYFQGNSAPDKSGLPSDRFSAERTGGSVSTLTIQRTQQEDSAVYLCASSKPGPQETQYFGPGTRLLVL.

In DNA form, the CDR3 reads TGTGCCAGCTCACCAAGGGAGGGACTGAGCTCCTACAATGAGCAGTTCTTC. Translated, it gives CASSPREGLSSYNEQFF. The gene calls are TRBV18 and TRBJ2-1; 7 positions match TRBD2. Germline-derived CDR1 and CDR2 are KGHSH and LQKENI. V trimming: 2 bases; J trimming: 0 bases; junction bases outside the gene matches: 7. The CDR3 spans 17 residues.

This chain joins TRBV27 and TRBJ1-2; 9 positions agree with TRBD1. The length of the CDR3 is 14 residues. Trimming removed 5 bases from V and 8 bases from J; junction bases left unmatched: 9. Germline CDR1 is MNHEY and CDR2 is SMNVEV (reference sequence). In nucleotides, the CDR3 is TGTGCCAGCAGTCTACAGGGGGCGGCTCCGGGCTACACCTTC. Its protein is CASSLQGAAPGYTF.

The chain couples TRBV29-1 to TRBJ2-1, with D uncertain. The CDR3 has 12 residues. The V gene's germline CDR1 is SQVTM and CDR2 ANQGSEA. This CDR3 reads CVLGRVVGEQFF. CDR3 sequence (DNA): TGCGTACTTGGCCGTGTAGTGGGTGAGCAGTTCTTC.

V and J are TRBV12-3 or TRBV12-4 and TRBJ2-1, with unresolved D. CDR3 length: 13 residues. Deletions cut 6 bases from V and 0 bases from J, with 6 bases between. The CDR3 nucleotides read TGTGCCAGCAGGAAGGACTCCTACAATGAGCAGTTCTTC. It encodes CASRKDSYNEQFF.

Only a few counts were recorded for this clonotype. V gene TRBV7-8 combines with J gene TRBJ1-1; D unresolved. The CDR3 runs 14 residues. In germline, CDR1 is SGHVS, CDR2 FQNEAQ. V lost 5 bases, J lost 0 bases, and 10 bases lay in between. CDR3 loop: CASSLGSLNTEAFF. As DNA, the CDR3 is TGTGCCAGCAGCCTGGGTAGCTTGAACACTGAAGCTTTCTTT.

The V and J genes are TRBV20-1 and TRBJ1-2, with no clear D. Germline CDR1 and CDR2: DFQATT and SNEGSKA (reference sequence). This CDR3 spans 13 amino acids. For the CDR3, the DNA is TGCAGCGCGGCGGGAGGGCCGAACTATGGCTACACCTTC. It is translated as CSAAGGPNYGYTF.

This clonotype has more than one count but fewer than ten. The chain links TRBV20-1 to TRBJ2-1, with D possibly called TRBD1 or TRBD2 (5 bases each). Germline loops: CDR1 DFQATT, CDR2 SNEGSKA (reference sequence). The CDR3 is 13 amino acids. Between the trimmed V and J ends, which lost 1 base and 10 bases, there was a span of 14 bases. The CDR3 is CSARGGAAGEQFF. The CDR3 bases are TGCAGTGCTAGAGGAGGGGCCGCTGGGGAGCAGTTCTTC.

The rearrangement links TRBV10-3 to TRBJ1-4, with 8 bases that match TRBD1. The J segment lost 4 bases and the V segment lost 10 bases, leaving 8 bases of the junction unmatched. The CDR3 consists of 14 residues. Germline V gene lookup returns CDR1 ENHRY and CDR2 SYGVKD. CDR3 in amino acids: CATKPGQDNEKLFF. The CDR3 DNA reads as TGTGCCACCAAACCGGGACAGGATAATGAAAAACTGTTTTTT.

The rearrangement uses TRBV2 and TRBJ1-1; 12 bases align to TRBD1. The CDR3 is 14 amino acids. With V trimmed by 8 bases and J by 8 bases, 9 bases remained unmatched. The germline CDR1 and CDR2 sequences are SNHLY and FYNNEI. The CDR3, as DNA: TGTGCCAGCTCCCGGGACAGGGGGCGACTAGAAGCTTTCTTT. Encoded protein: CASSRDRGRLEAFF.

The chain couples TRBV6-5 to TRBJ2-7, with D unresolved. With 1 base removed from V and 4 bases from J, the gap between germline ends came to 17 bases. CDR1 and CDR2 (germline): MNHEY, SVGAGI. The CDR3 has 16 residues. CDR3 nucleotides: TGTGCCAGCAGTTACTTGTTGGCAGGAAATCCTTACGAGCAGTACTTC. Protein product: CASSYLLAGNPYEQYF.

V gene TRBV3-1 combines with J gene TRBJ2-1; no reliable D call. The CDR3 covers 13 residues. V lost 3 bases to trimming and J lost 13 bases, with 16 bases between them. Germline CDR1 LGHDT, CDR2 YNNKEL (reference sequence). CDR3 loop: CASSHQNRQTQFF. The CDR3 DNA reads TGTGCCAGCAGCCACCAAAACCGGCAGACCCAGTTCTTC.

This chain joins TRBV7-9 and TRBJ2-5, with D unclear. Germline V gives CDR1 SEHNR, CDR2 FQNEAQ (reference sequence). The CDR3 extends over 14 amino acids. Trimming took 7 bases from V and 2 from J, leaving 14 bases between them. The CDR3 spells CASNPPYQQETQYF. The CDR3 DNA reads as TGTGCCAGCAACCCCCCCTACCAACAAGAGACCCAGTACTTC.

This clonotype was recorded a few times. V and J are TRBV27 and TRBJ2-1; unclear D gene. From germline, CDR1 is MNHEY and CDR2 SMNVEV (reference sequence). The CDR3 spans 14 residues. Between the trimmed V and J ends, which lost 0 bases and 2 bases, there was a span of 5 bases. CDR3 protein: CASSLSDTYNEQFF. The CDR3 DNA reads TGTGCCAGCAGTTTATCAGATACCTACAATGAGCAGTTCTTC.

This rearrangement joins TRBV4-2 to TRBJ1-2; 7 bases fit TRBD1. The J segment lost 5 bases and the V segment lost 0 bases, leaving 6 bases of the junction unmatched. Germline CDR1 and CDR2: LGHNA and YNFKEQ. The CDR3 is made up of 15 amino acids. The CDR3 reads CASSQDDREVYGYTF. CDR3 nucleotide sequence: TGTGCCAGCAGCCAAGACGACAGGGAGGTTTATGGCTACACCTTC.